The entry below describes one T cell receptor beta chain. Which antigen it targets is not known. Base qualities were left out, and no much larger clone turns up one base away. The library relied on the immunoSEQ multiplex PCR assay. TCRdb took over this immuneACCESS table, retaining in-frame rearrangements with V and J assigned. Such tables are incomplete; in checked studies, under half of the missing clones stem from an unresolved V gene, and the remainder is unexplained. The sample data list more than 75,000 clones, and 85% to 95% of these were observed just once. Of the sample, 2.5% falls within the top ten clones. This record comes from a study of T cell changes during pregnancy in multiple sclerosis (dated by TCRdb to between 2018 and 2021). Some background on the complete study: In women with multiple sclerosis, the researchers looked at how the T cell repertoire shifted as pregnancy progressed.

From a lookup of the germline V gene (reference sequence), CDR1 and CDR2 are MNHEY and SMNVEV. Including cysteine and phenylalanine, the CDR3 has 16 amino acids. The entry retains the CDR3 DNA only, 48 bases that are in frame from base 1. The germline V end is reduced by 4 bases and the J end by 4 bases; junction bases left unmatched: 8. This TCR was recovered from a female donor with multiple sclerosis, enrolled in a pregnancy study. The V and J segments used are TRBV27 and TRBJ2-1; TRBD1 agrees with 9 junctional bases. The source material was peripheral blood, sampled in the third trimester of pregnancy. The bases read TGTGCCAGCAGTTATCTCGGGACAGGGATTTACAATGAGCAGTTCTTC. Its translation is CASSYLGTGIYNEQFF.